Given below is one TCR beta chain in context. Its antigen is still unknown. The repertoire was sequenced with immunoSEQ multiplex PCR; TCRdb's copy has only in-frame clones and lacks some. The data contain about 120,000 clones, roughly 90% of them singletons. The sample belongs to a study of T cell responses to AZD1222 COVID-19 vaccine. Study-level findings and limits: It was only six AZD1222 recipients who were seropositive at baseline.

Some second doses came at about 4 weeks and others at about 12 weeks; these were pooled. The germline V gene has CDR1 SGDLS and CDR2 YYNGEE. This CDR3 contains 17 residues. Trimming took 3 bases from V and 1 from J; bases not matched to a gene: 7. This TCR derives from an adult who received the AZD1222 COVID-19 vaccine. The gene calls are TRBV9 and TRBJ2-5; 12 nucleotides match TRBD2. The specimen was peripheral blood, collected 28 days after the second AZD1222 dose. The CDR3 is CASSARTSGGPQETQYF. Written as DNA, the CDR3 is TGTGCCAGCAGCGCACGAACTAGCGGGGGGCCCCAAGAGACCCAGTACTTC.